This record covers a single T cell receptor beta chain. Per the original data handling: From reference gene primer amplification, estimates of nucleated cell counts were derived. The method was immunoSEQ multiplex PCR; TCRdb's version includes in-frame clones alone and lacks a portion of them. The V and J calls and clone size are taken from that table; D and trimming were inferred from the DNA. The table has 100,000 or so clones, about 90% seen once. The sample belongs to a study of blood T cell repertoires in COVID-19. Study-wide context: Spain, Italy and the United States supplied samples that represented acute and convalescent COVID-19. Sources were T cells, B-cell-depleted T cells, or PBMCs; the material itself was cDNA or gDNA.

The sequenced material came from peripheral blood. The sequence was collected from a woman aged 50 to 65 in a cohort sampled during active COVID-19.

The CDR3 region has the DNA TGTGCCAGCAGCCTGAGGACTAGCGGGGGATACGAGCAGTACTTC. Translated, it gives CASSLRTSGGYEQYF. This chain joins TRBV3-1 (or the pseudogene TRBV3-2) and TRBJ2-7, with 13 positions matching TRBD2. J was trimmed by 4 bases and V by 4 bases; bases with no gene match: 4. The germline V gene has CDR1 LGHDT and CDR2 YNNKEL (reference sequence). The CDR3 runs 15 residues.